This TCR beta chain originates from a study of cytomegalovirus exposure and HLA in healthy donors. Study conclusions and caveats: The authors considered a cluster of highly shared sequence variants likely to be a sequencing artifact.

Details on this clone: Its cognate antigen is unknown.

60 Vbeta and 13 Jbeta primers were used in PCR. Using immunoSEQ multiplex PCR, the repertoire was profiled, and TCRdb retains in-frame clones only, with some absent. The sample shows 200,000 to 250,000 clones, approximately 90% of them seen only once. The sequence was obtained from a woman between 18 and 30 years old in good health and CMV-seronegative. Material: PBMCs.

The CDR3 DNA follows: TGTGCCAGCAGTGGGCGGACAGTTCTAGCCAAAAACATTCAGTACTTC. Protein sequence: CASSGRTVLAKNIQYF. The chain has TRBV2 and TRBJ2-4, with D possibly being TRBD1 (6 bases). CDR1 SNHLY and CDR2 FYNNEI come from the germline V gene. Deletions cut 4 bases from V and 0 bases from J, with 13 bases between. The CDR3 contains 16 residues.